The T cell receptor (beta chain) described here comes from a study of beta chain features in type 1 diabetes. The germline V gene has CDR1 SQVTM and CDR2 ANQGSEA. V lost 7 bases and J 6 bases, leaving 18 bases between the germline ends. CDR3 length: 13 amino acids. Sequenced material consisted of expressed TCRB transcripts (all of the isolated RNA was reverse transcribed). Only in-frame clones appear in the TCRdb table, and some are missing; sequencing was by immunoSEQ multiplex PCR. This table has 140,000 to 150,000 clones, more than 9% appearing once. This clone was picked up many times. The chain has TRBV29-1 and TRBJ1-2; D is ambiguous. This TCR derives from a man between 18 and 29 years old in good health. Sequenced input: naive CD4+ T cells from blood. The DNA for the CDR3 is TGCAGCGCCGACGGGTCGGAAATGAATGGCTACACCTTC. This codes for CSADGSEMNGYTF.